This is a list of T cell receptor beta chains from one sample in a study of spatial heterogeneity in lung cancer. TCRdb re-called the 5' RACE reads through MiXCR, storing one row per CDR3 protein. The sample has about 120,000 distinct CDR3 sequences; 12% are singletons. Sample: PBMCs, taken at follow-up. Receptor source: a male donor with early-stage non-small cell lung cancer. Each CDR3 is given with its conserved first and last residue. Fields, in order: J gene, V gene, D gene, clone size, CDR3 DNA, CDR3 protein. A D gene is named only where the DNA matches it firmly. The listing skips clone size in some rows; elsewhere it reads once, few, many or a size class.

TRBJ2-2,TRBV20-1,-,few,TGCAGTGCTCCTCCAGGGGGGGGCCTCACCGGGGAGCTGTTTTTT,CSAPPGGGLTGELFF
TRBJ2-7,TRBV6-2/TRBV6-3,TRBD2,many,TGTGCCAGCAGCCTTCTAGCGGGGGTCGACGAGCAGTACTTC,CASSLLAGVDEQYF
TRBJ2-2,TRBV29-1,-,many,TGCAGCGTGAAGGAGGGGGCGAGCACCGGGGAGCTGTTTTTT,CSVKEGASTGELFF
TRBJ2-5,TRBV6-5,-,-,TGTGCCAGCAGTTATGGAGGGGGCGCAGGAGAGACCCAGTACTTC,CASSYGGGAGETQYF
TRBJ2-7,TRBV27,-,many,TGTGCCAGCAGGGGGGCGGGGAGCTACGAGCAGTACTTC,CASRGAGSYEQYF
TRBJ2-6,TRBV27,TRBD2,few,TGTGCCAGCAGTTTAGTGAGCGGGGGTTTCTCTGGGGCCAACGTCCTGACTTTC,CASSLVSGGFSGANVLTF
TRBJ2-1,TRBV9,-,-,TGTGCCAGCAGCGCTTCATCTTTTGGGCAGTTCTTC,CASSASSFGQFF
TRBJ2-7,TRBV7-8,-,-,TGTGCCAGCAGCTTACAGTACAACTCCTACGAGCAGTACTTC,CASSLQYNSYEQYF
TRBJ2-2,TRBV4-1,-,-,TGCGCCAGCAGCCAAGATTGGCCAGGGGGGACTGTGGAGCTGTTTTTT,CASSQDWPGGTVELFF
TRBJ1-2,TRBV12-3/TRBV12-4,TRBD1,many,TGTGCCAGCAGTCTGGGACAGGGGTCTAACTATGGCTACACCTTC,CASSLGQGSNYGYTF
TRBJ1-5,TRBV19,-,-,TGTGCCAGTAGCCCACGGGATTGGTATAGCAATCAGCCCCAGCATTTT,CASSPRDWYSNQPQHF